This TCR beta chain was captured by sequencing in a study of cytomegalovirus exposure and HLA in healthy donors. The study, taken as a whole, reports: A later analysis showed that HLA-associated TCR beta chains had undergone more clonal expansion than equally common others. Most sequenced TCRs were rare (though some public TCRs occurred in many donors).

At sampling all donors were nominally healthy, likely with unrecorded immune exposures. Trimming took off 3 bases at V and 4 bases at J, with 8 bases between the two ends. The CDR3 is 14 amino acids. CDR1 and CDR2 (germline): SGHNT, YYREEE (reference sequence). This clone was counted only a few times. Its antigen is unidentified. PCR used 60 Vbeta primers and 13 Jbeta primers. Profiled with immunoSEQ multiplex PCR; TCRdb holds only in-frame clones, not every one. This table holds around 200,000 clones, 82% found once. Sequenced sample: PBMCs. The TCR comes from a middle-aged woman in good health and CMV-seronegative. The rearrangement joins TRBV5-4 to TRBJ2-6; a possible D gene is TRBD2 (7 bases). The CDR3 DNA reads as TGTGCCAGCAGCTGGGGGGGCGGGGCCAACGTCCTGACTTTC. This gives the protein CASSWGGGANVLTF.